The text below deals with one T cell receptor beta chain. Its matching antigen is unknown. This table comes from immunoSEQ multiplex PCR, and its TCRdb copy is limited to in-frame clones, with some not included. Among some 200,000 clones listed, 85% to 95% were seen once. J lost 4 bases, V lost 4 bases, and 4 bases had no gene match. Germline values: CDR1 LGHDT, CDR2 YNNKEL (reference sequence). This CDR3 has 14 residues. These data come from a study of T cell responses to AZD1222 COVID-19 vaccine. Study observations and caveats: Across the whole spike, CD4 TCRs peaked at regions 160-218 and 743-854. Clonal diversity was possibly underestimated, and white British individuals and females predominated among donors.

Sequenced here: peripheral blood, sampled 28 days after the second dose of the MenACWY control vaccine. The rearrangement joins TRBV3-1 (or the pseudogene TRBV3-2) to TRBJ2-1; 7 positions match TRBD2. This clonotype was sampled from an adult who received the MenACWY meningococcal vaccine as a control. CDR3: CASSPGREYNEQFF. CDR3 nucleotides: TGTGCCAGCAGCCCGGGGCGGGAGTACAATGAGCAGTTCTTC.